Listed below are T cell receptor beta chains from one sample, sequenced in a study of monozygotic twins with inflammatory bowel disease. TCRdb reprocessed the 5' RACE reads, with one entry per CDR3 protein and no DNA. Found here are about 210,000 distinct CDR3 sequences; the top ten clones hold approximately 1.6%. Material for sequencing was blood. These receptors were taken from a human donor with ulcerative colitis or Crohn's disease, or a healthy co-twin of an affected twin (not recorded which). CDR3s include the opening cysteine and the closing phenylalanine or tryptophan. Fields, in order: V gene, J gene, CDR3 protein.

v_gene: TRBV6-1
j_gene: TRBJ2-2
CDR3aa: CASRPRGTGGSGELFF

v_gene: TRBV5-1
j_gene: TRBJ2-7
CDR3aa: CASSLAVSSYEQYF

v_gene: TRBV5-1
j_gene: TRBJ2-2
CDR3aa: CASAPGAALHTGELFF

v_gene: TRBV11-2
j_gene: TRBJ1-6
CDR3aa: CASSLDTAGRDSPLHF

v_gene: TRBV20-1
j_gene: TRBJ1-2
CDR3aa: CSASAPGQSNYGYTF

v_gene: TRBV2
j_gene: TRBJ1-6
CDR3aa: CASSDIGLSSYNSPLHF

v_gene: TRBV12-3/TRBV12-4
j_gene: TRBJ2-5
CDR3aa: CASSFRQGQSGFQYF

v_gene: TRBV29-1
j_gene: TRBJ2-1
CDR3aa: CSVRQGPYNEQFF

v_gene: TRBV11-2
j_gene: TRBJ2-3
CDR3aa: CASSLVSVADTQYF

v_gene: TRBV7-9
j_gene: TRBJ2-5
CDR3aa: CATVSNGAQYF

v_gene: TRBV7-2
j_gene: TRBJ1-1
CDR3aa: CASSLDQMDTEAFF

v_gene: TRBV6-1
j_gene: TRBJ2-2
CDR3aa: CASRARGGQNTGELFF

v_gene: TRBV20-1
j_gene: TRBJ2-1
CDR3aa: CSAQTGTQNRNEQFF

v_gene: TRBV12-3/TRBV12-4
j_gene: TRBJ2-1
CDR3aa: CASSLRGVASNEQFF

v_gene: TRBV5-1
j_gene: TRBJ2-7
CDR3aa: CASSNPGQGNEQYF

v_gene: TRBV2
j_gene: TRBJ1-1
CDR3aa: CASSEMRGATEAFF

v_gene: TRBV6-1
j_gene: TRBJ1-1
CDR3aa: CASSEGQTPEAFF

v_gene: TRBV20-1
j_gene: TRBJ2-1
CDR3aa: CSAPLGPEQFF

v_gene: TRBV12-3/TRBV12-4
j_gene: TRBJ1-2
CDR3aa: CASSATGALNYGYTF

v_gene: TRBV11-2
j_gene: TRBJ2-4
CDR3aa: CASSTSSGGLKTKNIQYF

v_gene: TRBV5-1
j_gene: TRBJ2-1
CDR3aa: CASSFRDRGDEQFF